What follows describes a single T cell receptor beta chain. Its antigen is still unknown. Trimming took 6 bases from V and 3 from J, leaving 5 bases between them. The CDR3 has 11 amino acids. These data come from a study of Ad26.COV2.S vaccination and SARS-CoV-2 variants. Study overall: Ad26.COV2.S given intramuscularly, once or twice 56 days apart.

Treatment given: approximately 18 received Ad26.COV2.S at low or high dose, single or two shots; about five received placebo; per-sample allocation not given. It was on day 63 after the first vaccine or placebo injection that samples were taken. Study-wide results and caveats: Similar non-spike TCR breadth was observed in recipients of vaccine and of placebo.

The assay was immunoSEQ multiplex PCR, and TCRdb's table has in-frame clones only and misses some. The table lists over 450,000 clones, around 89% of them singletons. The receptor's source is a person aged 18-60 years who received the Ad26.COV2.S COVID-19 vaccine or a placebo. The sample was peripheral blood, taken in a trial of Ad26.COV2.S vaccine versus placebo. The chain couples TRBV12-3 or TRBV12-4 to TRBJ1-1; D is unresolved. In DNA form, the CDR3 reads TGTGCCAGCAGGACGGACACTGAAGCTTTCTTT. Protein product: CASRTDTEAFF.